This TCR beta chain came from a study of persistence of HIV-infected CD4 T cells. Study details: CD4+ T cells responding to CMV or HIV-1 Gag were isolated.

Lysates of CMV-infected fibroblasts at 8 to 10 ug/mL stimulated these cells. Memory cells lacking CD40L and CD69 with high CD45RO were sorted. These HIV-1-infected adults initiated suppressive ART in chronic infection. Donors had CD4+ T cell counts above 400 cells/uL and were CMV-seropositive. In germline, CDR1 is LNHDA, CDR2 SQIVND (reference sequence). The CDR3 is 11 amino acids. Note on this clone: As yet, its antigen is unknown. Different DNA sequences within this sample yield the same CDR3.

The immunoSEQ assay was version 4, run in survey mode. Libraries were prepared by immunoSEQ multiplex PCR; TCRdb keeps only in-frame clonotypes and omits some of them. The table includes some 41,000 clones, around 80% detected once. The source is an adult man with HIV who was CMV-seropositive. The sample here was CD4+ T cells sorted from PBMCs after 18-hour stimulation, taken from a patient who received antiretroviral therapy. J is TRBJ1-2 and V is TRBV19; a possible D gene is TRBD1 (5 bases). The CDR3 loop reads CASGANYGYTF. The DNA of the CDR3 is TGTGCATCCGGGGCGAACTATGGCTACACCTTC.